The 6 T cell receptor beta chains below all came from one sample that was sequenced in a study of shared clonotypes between healthy human individuals. Naive-designated CD8 cells lacked CD45RO, were positively enriched for CCR7, and omitted terminally differentiated effector memory CD45RA+ cells. The protocol was immunoSEQ multiplex PCR, while the TCRdb copy is restricted to in-frame clones and leaves out a portion. The repertoire holds roughly 2,000,000 clones, with approximately 92% as singletons. The sample taken for sequencing was naive CD8+ T cells from PBMCs. The receptors come from a man aged 18 to 29 in good health. Some clones in this sample may be carry-over from other donors' samples.

The genes are TRBV30 and TRBJ1-1; no firm D call. The CDR3 is made up of 12 amino acids. Germline V CDR1 and CDR2: GTSNPN, SVGIG (reference sequence). V lost 3 bases and J 1 base, leaving 6 bases between the germline ends. CDR3 coding DNA: TGTGCCTGGAGCCCTAGGAACACTGAAGCTTTCTTT. This codes for CAWSPRNTEAFF.

The genes are TRBV7-9 and TRBJ1-1; 10 bases line up with TRBD1. V lost 5 bases to trimming and J lost 4 bases; unmatched junction nucleotides: 7. Germline loops: CDR1 SEHNR, CDR2 FQNEAQ (reference sequence). The CDR3 loop spans 15 amino acids. The CDR3 here is CASSPRQGAPTEAFF. CDR3 in DNA: TGTGCCAGCAGCCCCAGACAGGGGGCGCCCACTGAAGCTTTCTTT.

This clone was observed a single time. This specimen includes other DNA sequences encoding the same CDR3. The chain couples TRBV29-1 to TRBJ2-1; D might be TRBD1 (5 bases). V shed 6 bases and J shed 0 bases, with 6 bases lying between them. CDR1 is SQVTM and CDR2 is ANQGSEA in the germline V gene. The CDR3 extends over 12 amino acids. CDR3 coding DNA: TGCAGCGTCGACAGCTCCTACAATGAGCAGTTCTTC. Its translation is CSVDSSYNEQFF.

A single count supports this clone. J is TRBJ2-3 and V is TRBV7-2, with TRBD2 as a possible D gene (5 bases). V lost 8 bases and J 1 base, leaving 13 bases between the germline ends. Germline assignment: CDR1 SGHTA and CDR2 FQGNSA. The CDR3 has 14 amino acids. The CDR3 DNA reads TGTGCCAGCCGGGTGGGGAGCCGCACAGATACGCAGTATTTT. It specifies CASRVGSRTDTQYF.

The chain recombines TRBV10-3 with TRBJ2-7, with D hard to call. The CDR3 contains 15 residues. Trimming took off 8 bases at V and 2 bases at J, with 19 bases between the two ends. Germline CDR1 and CDR2: ENHRY and SYGVKD. CDR3 residues: CAIADGSLIPYEQYF. CDR3 DNA sequence: TGTGCCATCGCCGACGGCAGTTTAATACCCTACGAGCAGTACTTC.

The CDR3 region is CASRDRGLNQPQHF. Here the CDR3 DNA reads TGTGCCAGCAGAGACAGGGGGCTTAATCAGCCCCAGCATTTT. The V gene is TRBV25-1, the J gene TRBJ1-5, with 10 bases matching TRBD1. The CDR3 extends over 14 amino acids. With V trimmed by 6 bases and J by 4 bases, 3 bases remained unmatched. Germline V gives CDR1 MGHDK, CDR2 SYGVNS.